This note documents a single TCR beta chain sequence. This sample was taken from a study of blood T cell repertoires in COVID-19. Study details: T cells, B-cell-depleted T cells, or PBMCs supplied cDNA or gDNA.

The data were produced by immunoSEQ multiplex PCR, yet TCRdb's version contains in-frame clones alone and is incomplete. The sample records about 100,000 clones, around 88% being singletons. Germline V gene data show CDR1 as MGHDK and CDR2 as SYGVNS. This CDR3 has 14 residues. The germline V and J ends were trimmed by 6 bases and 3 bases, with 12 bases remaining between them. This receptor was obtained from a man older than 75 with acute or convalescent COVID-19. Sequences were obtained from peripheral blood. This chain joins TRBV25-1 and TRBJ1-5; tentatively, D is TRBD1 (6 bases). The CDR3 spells CASSPTGSNQPQHF. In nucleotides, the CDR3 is TGTGCCAGCAGCCCGACAGGATCCAATCAGCCCCAGCATTTT.